This TCR beta chain is from a study of response to subunit inactivated influenza vaccine. Study-wide results and limits: Authors suggested few new T cells are recruited by each seasonal influenza vaccination.

TCRdb re-derived calls from the RT-PCR reads in MiXCR, one entry per CDR3 protein. This repertoire shows roughly 570,000 distinct CDR3 sequences, 13% found once; its top ten account for about 12%. Remarks on this clonotype: The target antigen is unknown.

This TCR came from a man in his fifties who received an inactivated influenza vaccine. The source was PBMCs from blood, collected roughly 6 weeks after vaccination.

This CDR3 is CAISEASDTQYF. CDR3 DNA sequence: TGTGCCATCAGTGAGGCCTCTGATACGCAGTATTTT. The rearrangement links TRBV10-3 to TRBJ2-3; D unresolved. Trimming removed 2 bases at V and 6 bases at J, with 6 bases between. CDR1 and CDR2 from the germline V gene are ENHRY and SYGVKD. CDR3 length equals 12 residues.